This T cell receptor beta chain was obtained from a study of cytomegalovirus exposure and HLA in healthy donors. The V gene lost 3 bases and the J gene lost 5 bases, with 12 bases spanning the gap. Germline V lookup: CDR1 SGHRS, CDR2 YFSETQ. The CDR3 is 13 residues long. Whole-study results and caveats: Reportedly, cytomegalovirus status was diagnosed with high sensitivity and specificity.

The PCR contained 60 Vbeta and 13 Jbeta primers. The method was immunoSEQ multiplex PCR; TCRdb's version includes in-frame clones alone and lacks a portion of them. The sample has about 72,000 clones; 75% to 80% are singletons. Comments on this clone: Its antigen is undetermined.

The source of this sequence is a man aged 40-55 years in good health and CMV-seronegative. The J gene is TRBJ2-7, the V gene TRBV5-1; no definite D call. The sequenced sample consisted of PBMCs. The CDR3 reads CASSSSQVDEQYF. DNA of the CDR3: TGCGCCAGCAGCTCCTCCCAGGTGGACGAGCAGTACTTC.